What follows is one T cell receptor (beta chain) and its context. The record originates from a study of blood T cell repertoires in COVID-19. About the research overall: Samples taken during acute and convalescent COVID-19 were collected in the United States, Italy and Spain.

Germline CDR1 reads SGHRS; CDR2 reads YFSETQ. The V end lost 3 bases, the J end lost 5 bases, and 18 bases lay between the germline ends. This CDR3 region has 15 residues. Authors' processing steps: Nucleated cell number was recorded as an estimate derived from reference gene primer amplification. The method was immunoSEQ multiplex PCR; TCRdb's version includes in-frame clones alone and lacks a portion of them. D and trimming were read from the DNA, whereas the V and J calls and clone size are those reported in that table. Seen here are 250,000 to 350,000 clones, roughly 80% observed once, and the top ten hold 1.4% to 1.5%. The Seattle patients joined while their infection was active and were tracked longitudinally afterward.

The receptor was derived from a human donor with COVID-19, enrolled during active disease. The donor label of this sample is uncertain. Sequenced sample: peripheral blood. V is TRBV5-1 and J is TRBJ2-7; possible D gene TRBD1, 5 bases. The CDR3: CASSSISLRAHEQYF. For the CDR3, the DNA is TGCGCCAGCAGCTCGATATCCCTCAGGGCCCACGAGCAGTACTTC.